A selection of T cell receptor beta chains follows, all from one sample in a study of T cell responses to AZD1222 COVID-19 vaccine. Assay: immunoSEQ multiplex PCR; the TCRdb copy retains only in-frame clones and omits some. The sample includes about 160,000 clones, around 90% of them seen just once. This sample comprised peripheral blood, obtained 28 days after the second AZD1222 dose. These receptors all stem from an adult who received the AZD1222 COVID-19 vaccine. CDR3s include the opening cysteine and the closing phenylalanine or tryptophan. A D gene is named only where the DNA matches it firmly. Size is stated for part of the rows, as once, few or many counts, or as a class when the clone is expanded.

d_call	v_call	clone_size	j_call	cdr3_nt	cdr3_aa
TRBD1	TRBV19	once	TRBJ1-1	TGTGCCAGTAGTGGGCCGGGACAGAAGATGAACACTGAAGCTTTCTTT	CASSGPGQKMNTEAFF
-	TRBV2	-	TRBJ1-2	TGTGCCAGCAGCACACAACCGAGGACAACCCCCTACACCTTC	CASSTQPRTTPYTF
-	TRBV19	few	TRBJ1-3	TGTGCCAGTAGTATAGTAGGTTGGACAGATTACTCTGGAAACACCATATATTTT	CASSIVGWTDYSGNTIYF
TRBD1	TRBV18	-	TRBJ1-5	TGTGCCAGCTCACCACTCCAGGGGGGGAGGTTTGATCAGCCCCAGCATTTT	CASSPLQGGRFDQPQHF
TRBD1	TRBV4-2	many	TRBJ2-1	TGTGCCAGCAGCCCTGGGACAGAAGCTTACAATGAGCAGTTCTTC	CASSPGTEAYNEQFF
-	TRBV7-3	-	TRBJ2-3	TGTGCCAGCAGCGCCACCGGGACCCCCGGCACAGATACGCAGTATTTT	CASSATGTPGTDTQYF
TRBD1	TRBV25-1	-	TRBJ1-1	TGTGCCAGCAGTGTGACAGGGTCAAACACTGAAGCTTTCTTT	CASSVTGSNTEAFF
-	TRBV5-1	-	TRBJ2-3	TGCGCCAGCAGCTTGGAAAACAGGTTGAGCACAGATACGCAGTATTTT	CASSLENRLSTDTQYF
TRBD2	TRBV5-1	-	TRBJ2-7	TGCGCCAGCAGCCGGACTAGCCGAGGAACCTACGAGCAGTACTTC	CASSRTSRGTYEQYF
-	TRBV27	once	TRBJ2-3	TGTGCCGGGCACGACAGGAGAGAATCCCCAGATACGCAGTATTTT	CAGHDRRESPDTQYF
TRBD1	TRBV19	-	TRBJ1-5	TGTGCCAGTAGGCAGGGGGGCAATCAGCCCCAGCATTTT	CASRQGGNQPQHF
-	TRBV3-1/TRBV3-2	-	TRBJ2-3	TGTGCCAGCAGCCCGGGTGGCGGAGATACGCAGTATTTT	CASSPGGGDTQYF
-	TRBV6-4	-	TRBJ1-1	TGTGCCAGCAGTGAACGGGGGGATACCACTGAAGCTTTCTTT	CASSERGDTTEAFF
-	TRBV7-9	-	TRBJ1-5	TGTGCCAGCAGCCCGGACGGGGATCAGCCCCAGCATTTT	CASSPDGDQPQHF
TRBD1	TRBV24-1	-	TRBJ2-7	TGTGCCACCACCAACACGACAGGGGTTTACGAGCAGTACTTC	CATTNTTGVYEQYF
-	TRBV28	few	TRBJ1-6	TGTGCCAGCACCATTTCCACGACAGGTTCATACCTATCACCCCTCCACTTT	CASTISTTGSYLSPLHF
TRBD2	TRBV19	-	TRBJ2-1	TGTGCCAGTAGTAAGCGGGAACCCTACAATGAGCAGTTCTTC	CASSKREPYNEQFF
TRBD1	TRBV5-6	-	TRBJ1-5	TGTGCCAGCAGCTGGAGACAGGGACCCGAACAGCCCCAGCATTTT	CASSWRQGPEQPQHF
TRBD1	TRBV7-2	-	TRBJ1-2	TGTGCCAGCAGTCAACAGGGGGTGAAGGGCTACACCTTC	CASSQQGVKGYTF
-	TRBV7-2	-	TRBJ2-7	TGTGCCAGCAGCTTAGAATACGAGCAGTACTTC	CASSLEYEQYF
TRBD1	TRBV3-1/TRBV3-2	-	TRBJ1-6	TGTGCCAGCAGAGAGGCAGGGGGTAATTCACCCCTCCACTTT	CASREAGGNSPLHF
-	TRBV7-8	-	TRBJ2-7	TGTGCCAGCAGCGGCAGGGGACGGGACGAGCAGTACTTC	CASSGRGRDEQYF
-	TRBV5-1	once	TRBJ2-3	TGCGCCAGCAGCTTCGGTTTAGGGACTAGCACAGATACGCAGTATTTT	CASSFGLGTSTDTQYF
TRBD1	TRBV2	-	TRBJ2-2	TGTGCCAGCAGAACCCACAGGGGGACCGGGGAGCTGTTTTTT	CASRTHRGTGELFF
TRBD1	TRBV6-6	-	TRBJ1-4	TGTGCCAGCAGTCCCCGAGGACAGGGTGACCTCTCAACTAATGAAAAACTGTTTTTT	CASSPRGQGDLSTNEKLFF
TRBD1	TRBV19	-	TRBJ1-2	TGTGCCAGTAGTACGGGGACAGGGGGAGGCTATGGCTACACCTTC	CASSTGTGGGYGYTF
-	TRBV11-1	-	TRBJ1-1	TGTGCCAGCTCGCGTCCTTACACTGAAGCTTTCTTT	CASSRPYTEAFF
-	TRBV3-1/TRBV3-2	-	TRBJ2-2	TGTGCCAGCAGCCAAGCCAACTTAGGGGAGCTGTTTTTT	CASSQANLGELFF
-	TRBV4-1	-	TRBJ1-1	TGCGCCAGCAGCCAAGATGACTCCCCGAGGACTGAAGCTTTCTTT	CASSQDDSPRTEAFF
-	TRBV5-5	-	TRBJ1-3	TGTGCCAGCAGCCGACCGGGGTCGGGGAGCTCTGGAAACACCATATATTTT	CASSRPGSGSSGNTIYF
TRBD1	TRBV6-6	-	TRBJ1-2	TGTGCCAGCAGGGCGGGACAGTCTAACTATGGCTACACCTTC	CASRAGQSNYGYTF
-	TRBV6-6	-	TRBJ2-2	TGTGCCAGCAGTTACGTCCCAGACGGCGGGGAGCTGTTTTTT	CASSYVPDGGELFF
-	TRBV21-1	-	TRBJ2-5	TGTGCTAACGCGGCTGCGGGACTAGCGGTCTTCCAAGAGACCCAGTACTTC	CANAAAGLAVFQETQYF
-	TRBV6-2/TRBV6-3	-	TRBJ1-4	TGTGCCAGCAGTTATACCAGAAATGAAAAACTGTTTTTT	CASSYTRNEKLFF
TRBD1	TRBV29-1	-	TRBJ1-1	TGCAGCGTCACCGGGACAGGGGGCACTGAAGCTTTCTTT	CSVTGTGGTEAFF
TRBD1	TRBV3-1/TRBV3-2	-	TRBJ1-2	TGTGCCAGCAGCCCCGGGACAGCCTATGGCTACACCTTC	CASSPGTAYGYTF
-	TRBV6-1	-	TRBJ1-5	TGTGCCAGCAGTGAAGCGAGTGGGGACCTTAGACAGCCCCAGCATTTT	CASSEASGDLRQPQHF
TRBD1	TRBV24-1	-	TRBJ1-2	TGTGCCACCGCGGCAGGGGGAATTCCTGGCTACACCTTC	CATAAGGIPGYTF
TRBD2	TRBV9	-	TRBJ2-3	TGTGCCAGCAGCGTCCTAGCGGGGAGCACAGATACGCAGTATTTT	CASSVLAGSTDTQYF
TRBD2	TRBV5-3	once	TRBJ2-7	TGTGCCAGAAGCTTGCCCCTTAGCGGGTACGAGCAGTACTTC	CARSLPLSGYEQYF
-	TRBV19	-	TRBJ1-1	TGTGCCAGTAGCTCTCGGGGCACTGAAGCTTTCTTT	CASSSRGTEAFF
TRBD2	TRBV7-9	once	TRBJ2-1	TGTGCCAGCAGCTCACTTCTAGCGGGAGGGCCCAATGAGCAGTTCTTC	CASSSLLAGGPNEQFF
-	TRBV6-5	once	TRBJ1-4	TGTGCCACCAAGGGCTGGGGGGGGGAAGAAAAACTGTTTTTT	CATKGWGGEEKLFF
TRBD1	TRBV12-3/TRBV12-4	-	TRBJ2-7	TGTGCCAGCAGTTTTGGGACAGCCTACGAGCAGTACTTC	CASSFGTAYEQYF
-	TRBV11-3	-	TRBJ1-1	TGTGCCAGCAGCCTTCGCGACGGGCTGAACACTGAAGCTTTCTTT	CASSLRDGLNTEAFF
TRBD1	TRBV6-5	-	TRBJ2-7	TGTGCCAGCAGTTACGGTGGGACAGGAGCCTACGAGCAGTACTTC	CASSYGGTGAYEQYF
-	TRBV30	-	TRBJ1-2	TGTGCCTGGAGTTTCACCAGGGGTAGAGTTTATGGCTACACCTTC	CAWSFTRGRVYGYTF
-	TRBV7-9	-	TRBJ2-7	TGTGCCAGCAGCACCCTAGCAAATCCTTCCGAGCAGTACTTC	CASSTLANPSEQYF
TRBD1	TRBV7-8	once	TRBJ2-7	TGTGCCAGCAGCTCCCGGACAGGGATGGACTACGAGCAGTACTTC	CASSSRTGMDYEQYF
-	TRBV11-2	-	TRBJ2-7	TGTGCCAGCAGCCAGGCCTACGAGCAGTACTTC	CASSQAYEQYF
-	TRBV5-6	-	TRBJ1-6	TGTGCCAGCAGCTTGCCCCCAGCCTATAATTCACCCCTCCACTTT	CASSLPPAYNSPLHF